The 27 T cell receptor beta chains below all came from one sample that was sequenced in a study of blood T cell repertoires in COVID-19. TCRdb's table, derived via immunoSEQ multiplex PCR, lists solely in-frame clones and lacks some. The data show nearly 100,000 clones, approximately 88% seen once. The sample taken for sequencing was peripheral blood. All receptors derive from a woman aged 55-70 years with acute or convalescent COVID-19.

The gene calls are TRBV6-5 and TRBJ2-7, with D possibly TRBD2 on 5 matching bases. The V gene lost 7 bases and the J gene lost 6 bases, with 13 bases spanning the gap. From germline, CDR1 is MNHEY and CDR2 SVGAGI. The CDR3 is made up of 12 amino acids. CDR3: CASTFGGGEQYF. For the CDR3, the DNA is TGTGCCAGCACCTTCGGAGGAGGCGAGCAGTACTTC.

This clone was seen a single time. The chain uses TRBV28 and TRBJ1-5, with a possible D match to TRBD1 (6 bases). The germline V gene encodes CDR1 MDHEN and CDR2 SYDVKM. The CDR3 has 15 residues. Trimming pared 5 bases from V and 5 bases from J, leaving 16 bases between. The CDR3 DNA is TGTGCCAGCAGTCCTATAACAGGGCCCCATCAGCCCCAGCATTTT. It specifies CASSPITGPHQPQHF.

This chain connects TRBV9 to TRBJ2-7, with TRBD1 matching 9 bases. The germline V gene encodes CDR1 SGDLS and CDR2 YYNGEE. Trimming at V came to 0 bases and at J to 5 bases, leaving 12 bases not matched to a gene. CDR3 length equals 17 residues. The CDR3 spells CASSVAFGDRVTNEQYF. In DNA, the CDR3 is TGTGCCAGCAGCGTAGCTTTCGGGGACAGGGTCACGAACGAGCAGTACTTC.

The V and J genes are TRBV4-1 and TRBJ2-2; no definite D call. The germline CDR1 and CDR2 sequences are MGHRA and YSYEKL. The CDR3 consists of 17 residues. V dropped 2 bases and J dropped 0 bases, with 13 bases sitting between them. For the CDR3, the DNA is TGCGCCAGCAGCCAAAGGCAGGCCCTTTCGAACACCGGGGAGCTGTTTTTT. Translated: CASSQRQALSNTGELFF.

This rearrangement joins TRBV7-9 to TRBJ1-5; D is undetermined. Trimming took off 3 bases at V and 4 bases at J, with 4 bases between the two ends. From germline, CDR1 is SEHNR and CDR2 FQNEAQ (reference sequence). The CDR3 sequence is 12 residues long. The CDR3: CASSFPNQPQHF. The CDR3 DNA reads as TGTGCCAGCAGCTTCCCAAATCAGCCCCAGCATTTT. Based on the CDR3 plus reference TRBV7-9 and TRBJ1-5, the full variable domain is DTGVSQNPRHKITKRGQNVTFRCDPISEHNRLYWYRQTLGQGPEFLTYFQNEAQLEKSRLLSDRFSAERPKGSFSTLEIQRTEQGDSAMYLCASSFPNQPQHFGDGTRLSIL.

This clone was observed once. In nucleotides, the CDR3 is TGTGCCAGCAGCGTCCGGGGAGATCAAAACACCGGGGAGCTGTTTTTT. This codes for CASSVRGDQNTGELFF. The chain joins TRBV9 to TRBJ2-2; possibly TRBD2 for D (5 bases). Trimming cost V 2 bases and J 2 bases, with 13 bases left between them. The CDR3 has 16 residues. Germline V lookup: CDR1 SGDLS, CDR2 YYNGEE.

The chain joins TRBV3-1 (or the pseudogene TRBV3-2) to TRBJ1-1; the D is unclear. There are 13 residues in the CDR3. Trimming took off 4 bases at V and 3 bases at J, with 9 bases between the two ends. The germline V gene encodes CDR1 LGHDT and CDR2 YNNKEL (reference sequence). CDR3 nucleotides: TGTGCCAGCAGCCTCTTTACGGACACTGAAGCTTTCTTT. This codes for CASSLFTDTEAFF.

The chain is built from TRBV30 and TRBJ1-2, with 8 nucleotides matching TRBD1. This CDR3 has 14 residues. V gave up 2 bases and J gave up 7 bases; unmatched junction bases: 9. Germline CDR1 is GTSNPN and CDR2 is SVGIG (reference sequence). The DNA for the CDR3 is TGTGCCTGGAGTTTAATGCAGGGGGCGCGTGGCTACACCTTC. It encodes CAWSLMQGARGYTF.

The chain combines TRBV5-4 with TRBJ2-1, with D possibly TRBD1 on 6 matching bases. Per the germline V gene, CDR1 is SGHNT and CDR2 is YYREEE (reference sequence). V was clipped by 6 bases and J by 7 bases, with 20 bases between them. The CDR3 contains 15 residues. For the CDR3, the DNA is TGTGCCAGCACCATACCGGACAGAGGGGATAATGAGCAGTTCTTC. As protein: CASTIPDRGDNEQFF.

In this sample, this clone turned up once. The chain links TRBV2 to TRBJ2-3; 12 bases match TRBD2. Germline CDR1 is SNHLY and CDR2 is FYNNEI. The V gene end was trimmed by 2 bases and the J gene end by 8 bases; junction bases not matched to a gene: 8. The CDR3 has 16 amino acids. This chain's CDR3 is CASSERLAGAFGTQYF. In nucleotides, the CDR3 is TGTGCCAGCAGTGAAAGACTAGCGGGGGCTTTTGGTACGCAGTATTTT.

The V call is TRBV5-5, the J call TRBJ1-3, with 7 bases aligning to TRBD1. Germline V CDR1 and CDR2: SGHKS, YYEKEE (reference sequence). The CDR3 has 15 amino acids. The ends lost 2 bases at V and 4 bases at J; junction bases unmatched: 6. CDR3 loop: CASSFYTGVGNTIYF. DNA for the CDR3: TGTGCCAGCAGCTTTTATACAGGGGTCGGAAACACCATATATTTT. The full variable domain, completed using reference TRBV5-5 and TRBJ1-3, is DAGVTQSPTHLIKTRGQQVTLRCSPISGHKSVSWYQQVLGQGPQFIFQYYEKEERGRGNFPDRFSARQFPNYSSELNVNALLLGDSALYLCASSFYTGVGNTIYFGEGSWLTVV.

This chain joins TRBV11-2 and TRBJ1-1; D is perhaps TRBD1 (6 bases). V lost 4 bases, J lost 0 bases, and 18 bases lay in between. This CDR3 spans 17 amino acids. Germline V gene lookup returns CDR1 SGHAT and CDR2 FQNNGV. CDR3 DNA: TGTGCCAGCAGCTCAAACTGGGCAGGGGCTCTGAACACTGAAGCTTTCTTT. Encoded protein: CASSSNWAGALNTEAFF.

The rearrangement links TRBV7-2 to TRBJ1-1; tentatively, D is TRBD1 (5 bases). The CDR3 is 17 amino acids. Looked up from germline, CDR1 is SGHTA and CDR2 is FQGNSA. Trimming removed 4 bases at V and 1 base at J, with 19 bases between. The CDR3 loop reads CASSSYRSRFGNTEAFF. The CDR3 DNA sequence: TGTGCCAGCAGCTCCTACAGGAGCCGGTTTGGGAACACTGAAGCTTTCTTT.

This CDR3 is CASSPLGGGAGTEAFF. CDR3 sequence (DNA): TGTGCCAGCAGCCCCCTCGGGGGGGGCGCCGGCACTGAAGCTTTCTTT. The chain has TRBV3-1 (or the pseudogene TRBV3-2) and TRBJ1-1; TRBD1 might be the D (6 bases). CDR3 length: 16 residues. Trimming took 4 bases from V and 4 from J, leaving 19 bases between them. CDR1 is LGHDT, CDR2 YNNKEL, per germline (reference sequence).

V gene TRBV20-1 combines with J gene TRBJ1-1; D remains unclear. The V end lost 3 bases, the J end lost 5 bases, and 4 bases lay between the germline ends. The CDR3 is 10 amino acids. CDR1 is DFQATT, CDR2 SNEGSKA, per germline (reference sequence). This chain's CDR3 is CSARRTEAFF. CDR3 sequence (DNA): TGCAGTGCTAGGAGAACTGAAGCTTTCTTT.

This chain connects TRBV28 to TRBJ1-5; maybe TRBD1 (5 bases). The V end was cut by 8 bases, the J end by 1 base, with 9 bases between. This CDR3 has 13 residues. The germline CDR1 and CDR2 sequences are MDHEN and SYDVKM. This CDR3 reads CASGQVSNQPQHF. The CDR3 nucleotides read TGTGCCAGCGGACAAGTCAGCAATCAGCCCCAGCATTTT.

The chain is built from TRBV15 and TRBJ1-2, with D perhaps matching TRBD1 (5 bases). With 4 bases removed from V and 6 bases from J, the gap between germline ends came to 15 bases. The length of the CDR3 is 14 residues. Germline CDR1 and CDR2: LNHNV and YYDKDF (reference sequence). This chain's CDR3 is CATSTKSREDGYTF. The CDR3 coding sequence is TGTGCCACCAGCACTAAGTCCAGGGAAGATGGCTACACCTTC.

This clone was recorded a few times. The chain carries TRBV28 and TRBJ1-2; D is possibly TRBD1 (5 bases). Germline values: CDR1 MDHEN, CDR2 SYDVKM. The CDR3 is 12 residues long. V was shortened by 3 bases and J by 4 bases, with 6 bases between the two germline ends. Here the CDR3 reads CASSFQGYGYTF. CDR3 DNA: TGTGCCAGCAGTTTCCAGGGCTATGGCTACACCTTC.

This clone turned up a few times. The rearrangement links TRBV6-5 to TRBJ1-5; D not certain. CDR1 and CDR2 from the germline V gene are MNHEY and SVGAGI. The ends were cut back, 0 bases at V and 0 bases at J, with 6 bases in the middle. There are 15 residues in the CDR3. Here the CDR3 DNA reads TGTGCCAGCAGTTACTCTTTCGTTAGCAATCAGCCCCAGCATTTT. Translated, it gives CASSYSFVSNQPQHF.

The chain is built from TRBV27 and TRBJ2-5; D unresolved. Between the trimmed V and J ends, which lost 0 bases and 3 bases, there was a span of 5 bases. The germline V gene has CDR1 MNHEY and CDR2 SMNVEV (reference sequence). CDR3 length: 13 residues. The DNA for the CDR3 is TGTGCCAGCAGTTTATCGCCGGAAGAGACCCAGTACTTC. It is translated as CASSLSPEETQYF.

CDR3 DNA sequence: TGTGCCAGCAGTGAACAGGGTGGCTACACCTTC. It encodes CASSEQGGYTF. The chain combines TRBV2 with TRBJ1-2; possibly TRBD1 for D (5 bases). Deletions cut 2 bases from V and 7 bases from J, with 5 bases between. The CDR3 has 11 residues. Germline CDR1 SNHLY, CDR2 FYNNEI. The complete variable domain, with remaining parts taken from reference TRBV2 and TRBJ1-2, reads EPEVTQTPSHQVTQMGQEVILRCVPISNHLYFYWYRQILGQKVEFLVSFYNNEISEKSEIFDDQFSVERPDGSNFTLKIRSTKLEDSAMYFCASSEQGGYTFGSGTRLTVV.

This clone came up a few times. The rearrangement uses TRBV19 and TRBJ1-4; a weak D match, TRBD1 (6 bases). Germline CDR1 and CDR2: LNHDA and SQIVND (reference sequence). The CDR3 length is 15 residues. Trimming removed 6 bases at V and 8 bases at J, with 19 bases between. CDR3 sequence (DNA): TGTGCCAGTAGGTTACAGGGCGGTGGAGAGGAAAAACTGTTTTTT. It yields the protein CASRLQGGGEEKLFF.

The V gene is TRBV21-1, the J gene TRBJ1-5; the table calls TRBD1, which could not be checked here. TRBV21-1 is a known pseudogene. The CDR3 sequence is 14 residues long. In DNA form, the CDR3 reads TGTGCCAGCAGCAGAGACAGGGCAAAACAGCCCCAGCATTTT. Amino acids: CASSRDRAKQPQHF.

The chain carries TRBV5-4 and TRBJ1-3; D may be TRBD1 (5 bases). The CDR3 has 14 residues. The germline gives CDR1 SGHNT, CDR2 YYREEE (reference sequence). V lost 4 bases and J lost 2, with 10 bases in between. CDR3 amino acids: CASSTETAGNTIYF. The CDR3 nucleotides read TGTGCCAGCAGCACCGAGACAGCTGGAAACACCATATATTTT.

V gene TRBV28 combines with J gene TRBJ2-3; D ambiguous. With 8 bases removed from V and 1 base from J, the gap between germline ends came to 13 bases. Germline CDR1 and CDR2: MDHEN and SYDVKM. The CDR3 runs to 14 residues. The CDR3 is CASGTPIRTDTQYF. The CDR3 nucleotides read TGTGCCAGCGGTACACCAATCCGCACAGATACGCAGTATTTT.

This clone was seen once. The CDR3 protein is CASKSRGGRETQYF. DNA for the CDR3: TGTGCCAGCAAGAGTCGGGGGGGCCGGGAGACCCAGTACTTC. V gene TRBV2 combines with J gene TRBJ2-5; 8 positions match TRBD2. The CDR3 covers 14 residues. In germline, CDR1 is SNHLY, CDR2 FYNNEI. Germline trimming cut 7 bases from V and 5 bases from J; bases unmatched to any gene: 9.

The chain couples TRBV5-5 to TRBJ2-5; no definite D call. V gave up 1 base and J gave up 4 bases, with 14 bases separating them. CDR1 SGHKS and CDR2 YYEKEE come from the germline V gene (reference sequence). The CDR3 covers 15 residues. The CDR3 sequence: CASSLTPGRAETQYF. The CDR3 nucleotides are TGTGCCAGCAGCTTGACCCCGGGTAGAGCAGAGACCCAGTACTTC.